The 2 T cell receptor beta chains in this list originate from one sample, sequenced in a study of cytomegalovirus exposure and HLA in healthy donors listed by TCRdb under 2017. Library generation was performed with the immunoSEQ multiplex PCR assay. For the multiplex PCR, a mixture combining 60 forward primers for TCR Vbeta segments and 13 reverse primers for TCR Jbeta segments was used. In its TCRdb copy, this immuneACCESS table keeps in-frame sequences only and misses some clones. Where compared with another copy, unresolved V genes explain less than half of these, and the others have no known cause. Across this sample there are roughly 160,000 clones, with roughly 84% seen only once. The ten largest clones add up to around 2.5% of the sample. The specimen sequenced was PBMCs. The receptors derive from a man aged 30 to 45 in good health and CMV-seropositive.

A single count supports this clone. The chain combines TRBV7-9 with TRBJ2-1; 9 nucleotides line up with TRBD2. This CDR3 spans 15 amino acids. V was clipped by 2 bases and J by 8 bases; unmatched bases: 7. The germline CDR1 and CDR2 sequences are SEHNR and FQNEAQ (reference sequence). The CDR3 loop is CASSLLAGGPYEQFF. In DNA form, the CDR3 reads TGTGCCAGCAGCTTACTTGCGGGAGGGCCGTATGAGCAGTTCTTC.

The chain uses TRBV6-1 and TRBJ1-2, with TRBD1 matching 8 bases. With 1 base clipped from V and 5 bases from J, the junction kept 6 bases outside the gene matches. This CDR3 is built from 15 residues. Germline V gene data show CDR1 as MNHNS and CDR2 as SASEGT. The CDR3 bases are TGTGCCAGCAGTGAAGACGACAGGGGTCAATATGGCTACACCTTC. It specifies CASSEDDRGQYGYTF.